This T cell receptor (beta chain) was recorded in a study of shared clonotypes between healthy human individuals (dated by TCRdb to 2018 to 2021). Regarding the complete study: Three men and two women, aged 18 to 49 years, made up the cohort. For each donor, three plates each were used for CD4 naive and CD4 memory, two plates were used for CD8 naive, and one plate was used for CD8 memory. Blood TCR repertoires of 5 or 6 healthy adults were deeply sequenced to estimate repertoire size and the extent of clonotype sharing between individuals. To increase sequencing depth and limit assay-specific biases, different laboratories used diverse techniques to prepare libraries and sequence TCR repertoires. Between about 0.94 and 10 billion PBMCs per donor were obtained by leukapheresis. General study outcomes and caveats: Larger estimated clonotype richness was generally found for naive subsets than for memory subsets. Across four donors, roughly 5.4% of naive CD4, approximately 3.6% of naive CD8, roughly 2.2% of memory CD4, and approximately 0.42% of memory CD8 clonotypes were shared. Sampling was restricted to blood, and TCR repertoires in tissue are likely to differ from TCR repertoires in blood. Pairwise subsampling led to the expectation that sequencing depth would affect the degree of clonotype sharing among donors. The small number of donors limited the genetic and exposure-history diversity represented. Incomplete sequencing was indicated by rarefaction of sorted-subset datasets, despite the large sequencing depth. Higher generation probabilities were observed for clonotypes shared by all four sorted-subset donors than for non-shared clonotypes.

The cysteine opens and the phenylalanine closes a CDR3 of 15 amino acids. Only CDR3 DNA remains: 45 bases, in frame from the first base. The germline V end is reduced by 4 bases and the J end by 8 bases; junction bases left unmatched: 10. Sequences SGHRS (CDR1) and YFSETQ (CDR2) are obtained from the germline V gene. Using the deep immunoSEQ assay, TCR CDR3 regions were amplified from genomic DNA by multiplex PCR. For each cell subset, the extracted genomic DNA was distributed evenly across all wells of several immunoSEQ 96-well plates, and each plate served as one replicate. For sorted subsets, about 210 ng of genomic DNA, equivalent to around 30,000 T cell genomes, went into each replicate PCR. Purified libraries were measured with a Qubit 3.0 fluorometer, size-checked on a Bioanalyzer 2100, and measured again with the KAPA Library Quantification kit. Every immunoSEQ 96-well plate was sequenced on a dedicated single-read 150-cycle Illumina NextSeq 550 flow cell. As for how the authors treated the data: Because only junctional sequences without quality scores were contained in the immunoSEQ output, filtering matching that applied to full-length reads could not be performed. To assign V/J genes and CDR3, sequences were annotated against IMGT germline references using PyIR, a Python wrapper for IgBLAST v1.9. Any read was removed if the V/J assignment was weak (E-value above 1e-6), the CDR3 was missing, or the read contained stop codons, out-of-frame junctions, or ambiguous translated residues. V3J clonotypes were defined as sequences sharing an identical inferred V gene, J gene, and CDR3 amino acid sequence. Percentage overlap between repertoires was calculated by dividing the number of shared unique clonotypes by the size of the smaller repertoire. Repertoire richness was assessed with RTK rarefaction, the Chao1 estimator, and Recon v2.1 estimates of unobserved clonotypes. Generation probabilities for all TCRbeta clonotypes obtained by the gDNA method from a handful of donors were computed using OLGA. What TCRdb holds here is the immuneACCESS table cut down to in-frame rearrangements. Part of the clones is not present; checked against another copy, under half of the missing clones reflect an unresolved V gene, and the others are unexplained. V, J and clone size derive from that table, while D and trimming were established from the DNA sequence. This sample holds some 2,500,000 clones; 80% to 95% were observed only once. About 0.34% of the sample is held by the ten biggest clonotypes.

Donors were healthy HIV-negative adults with no recently reported acute infections or vaccinations. Every donor was a Caucasian adult residing in Nashville, Tennessee, USA. CD4+ T cells were enriched through magnetic negative selection, after which naive cells were positively selected on CD45RA and the remaining negative fraction served as the memory subset. Blood was obtained by leukapheresis, after which PBMCs were separated by Ficoll-Histopaque density gradient centrifugation and cryopreserved in liquid nitrogen vapor phase. Purity and quantity of every magnetically sorted T cell population were checked by analytical flow cytometry. Genomic DNA was isolated from each sorted fraction and quantified by UV absorbance on a Nanodrop 2000c. As to this clone: The target of this receptor is not known. No base qualities exist here, and no much larger clone lies one base off it.

The specimen sequenced was naive CD4+ T cells from PBMCs. This sample's cell subset or site label indicates: CD45RA+ positively selected. In this chain, TRBV5-1 is recombined with TRBJ1-2; 11 central bases correspond to TRBD1. The clonotype was recovered from a man aged 18 to 29 in good health. Some clones in this sample may be carry-over from other donors' samples. CDR3 protein: CASSLRDRGERGYTF. The nucleotide sequence reads as follows: TGCGCCAGCAGCCTCCGGGACAGGGGGGAGCGGGGCTACACCTTC.